The 32 T cell receptor beta chains in this list originate from one sample, sequenced in a study of Ad26.COV2.S vaccination and SARS-CoV-2 variants. The treatment was: roughly 19 received Ad26.COV2.S at low or high dose, single or two shots; five or six received placebo; per-sample allocation not given. Samples came from day 63 after the first vaccine or placebo injection. Generated by immunoSEQ multiplex PCR, the TCRdb table keeps only in-frame clones and is missing some. The data show 300,000 to 350,000 clones, about nine tenths seen once. The sequenced sample was peripheral blood, obtained in a trial of Ad26.COV2.S vaccine versus placebo. These TCRs come from a person aged 18-60 years who received the Ad26.COV2.S COVID-19 vaccine or a placebo.

The rearrangement uses TRBV24-1 and TRBJ1-1; D might be TRBD1 (6 bases). In germline, CDR1 is KGHDR, CDR2 SFDVKD. Trimming removed 9 bases at V and 5 bases at J, with 30 bases between. The CDR3 covers 18 residues. CDR3 sequence reads: CATGGPGPSKLKSTEAFF. CDR3 nucleotide sequence: TGTGCCACCGGGGGGCCGGGGCCGTCAAAATTAAAGAGTACTGAAGCTTTCTTT.

This clone showed up just once. The chain links TRBV4-3 to TRBJ1-1; TRBD1 is a possible D gene (6 bases). The CDR3 spans 16 residues. Trimming took off 0 bases at V and 5 bases at J, with 16 bases between the two ends. The germline V gene has CDR1 LGHNA and CDR2 YSLEER. CDR3 in DNA: TGCGCCAGCAGCCAAGAGACGGGGGGCATATGGACTGAAGCTTTCTTT. Protein product: CASSQETGGIWTEAFF.

V gene TRBV3-1 (or the pseudogene TRBV3-2) combines with J gene TRBJ1-5; D is undetermined. The germline V gene encodes CDR1 LGHDT and CDR2 YNNKEL (reference sequence). This CDR3 spans 17 amino acids. V was cut by 0 bases and J by 7 bases, with 19 bases left in between. CDR3 in amino acids: CASSQDVMSLGSQPQHF. In DNA form, the CDR3 reads TGTGCCAGCAGCCAAGATGTGATGAGCCTGGGGTCACAGCCCCAGCATTTT.

The V call is TRBV19, the J call TRBJ1-1; tentative D call: TRBD1 (5 bases). There are 15 residues in the CDR3. V lost 0 bases, J lost 5 bases, and 13 bases lay in between. Germline V gene sequence: CDR1 LNHDA, CDR2 SQIVND (reference sequence). DNA of the CDR3: TGTGCCAGTAGTATAGATGAGGGGATGAGAACTGAAGCTTTCTTT. Translated: CASSIDEGMRTEAFF.

J is TRBJ2-1 and V is TRBV2; D remains unclear. This CDR3 has 14 residues. V dropped 7 bases and J dropped 8 bases, with 18 bases sitting between them. Germline assignment: CDR1 SNHLY and CDR2 FYNNEI. CDR3 coding DNA: TGTGCCAGCAACCCGAGTCCAGCAGTCGATGAGCAGTTCTTC. Protein product: CASNPSPAVDEQFF.

The genes are TRBV4-1 and TRBJ1-1; TRBD1 aligns across 7 bases. CDR1 MGHRA and CDR2 YSYEKL come from the germline V gene. The J segment lost 4 bases and the V segment lost 4 bases, leaving 12 bases of the junction unmatched. CDR3 length equals 16 residues. CDR3 sequence reads: CASSPLIDRVVTEAFF. CDR3 coding DNA: TGCGCCAGCAGCCCCCTTATTGACAGGGTAGTCACTGAAGCTTTCTTT.

The chain uses TRBV10-1 and TRBJ2-3; 7 nucleotides agree with TRBD2. The CDR3 has 15 amino acids. Unmatched junction bases numbered 6, after V lost 4 bases and J lost 2 bases. In germline, CDR1 is WNHNN, CDR2 SYGVQD (reference sequence). Written as DNA, the CDR3 is TGCGCCAGCAGTGCCCAGGGAGGGTTCACAGATACGCAGTATTTT. Protein: CASSAQGGFTDTQYF.

About this clone itself: The identical CDR3 is also encoded by other nucleotide sequences in the sample. This chain joins TRBV5-4 and TRBJ2-3; 7 bases align to TRBD2. CDR1 is SGHNT and CDR2 is YYREEE in the germline V gene (reference sequence). With V trimmed by 0 bases and J by 1 base, 2 bases remained unmatched. This CDR3 is 15 amino acids long. CDR3 sequence reads: CASSLGLAGTDTQYF. CDR3 nucleotides: TGTGCCAGCAGCTTGGGCCTAGCGGGCACAGATACGCAGTATTTT.

The genes are TRBV15 and TRBJ1-4, with 11 bases identical to TRBD1. V shed 5 bases and J 6 bases; nucleotides not matched to a gene: 8. This CDR3 has 16 residues. Per germline, CDR1 LNHNV and CDR2 YYDKDF (reference sequence). The CDR3 sequence is CATSLRTGGVDEKLFF. CDR3 sequence (DNA): TGTGCCACCAGCCTGCGGACAGGGGGCGTCGATGAAAAACTGTTTTTT.

This clone was seen a few times. This chain connects TRBV7-2 to TRBJ2-7; 9 nucleotides align to TRBD2. Trimming took 5 bases from V and 2 from J; bases not matched to a gene: 10. Germline CDR1 is SGHTA and CDR2 is FQGNSA. The CDR3 loop spans 16 amino acids. CDR3 coding DNA: TGTGCCAGCAGCGCGATGCTAGCGGGGATGGCCTACGAGCAGTACTTC. It yields the protein CASSAMLAGMAYEQYF.

This clone was seen more than once but under ten times. V gene TRBV10-3 combines with J gene TRBJ2-7; D remains unclear. Between the trimmed V and J ends, which lost 5 bases and 0 bases, there was a span of 14 bases. Germline loops: CDR1 ENHRY, CDR2 SYGVKD. CDR3 length: 15 amino acids. The CDR3 DNA sequence: TGTGCCATCAGTCCGGGCCCTCGAAGCTCCTACGAGCAGTACGTC. Encoded protein: CAISPGPRSSYEQYV.

V usage is TRBV30 and J usage is TRBJ1-3; no definite D call. Germline CDR1 and CDR2: GTSNPN and SVGIG (reference sequence). V lost 0 bases to trimming and J lost 0 bases, with 3 bases between them. The CDR3 length is 13 residues. The CDR3 here is CAWSVYSGNTIYF. The CDR3 coding sequence is TGTGCCTGGAGTGTGTACTCTGGAAACACCATATATTTT.

The J gene is TRBJ2-7, the V gene TRBV6-2 or TRBV6-3; D unclear. CDR3 size: 13 residues. V dropped 6 bases and J dropped 6 bases, with 15 bases sitting between them. Germline assignment: CDR1 MNHEY and CDR2 SVGEGT. CDR3 DNA: TGTGCCAGCAGCCCGGGCCCGACGCTCGAGCAGTACTTC. It codes for CASSPGPTLEQYF.

This clone was detected once. The V and J genes are TRBV5-6 and TRBJ2-1, with D unresolved. V lost 1 base and J 10 bases, leaving 6 bases between the germline ends. The CDR3 is 11 residues long. Germline values: CDR1 SGHDT, CDR2 YYEEEE. The CDR3 bases are TGTGCCAGCAGCTTGTTTTCCGAGCAGTTCTTC. Its protein is CASSLFSEQFF.

This sequence joins TRBV7-2 and TRBJ1-5; 7 nucleotides match TRBD1. The ends lost 2 bases at V and 3 bases at J; junction bases unmatched: 10. The CDR3 runs 17 residues. Germline V gives CDR1 SGHTA, CDR2 FQGNSA. The CDR3 DNA reads as TGTGCCAGCAGCTTATCCTGGCCGGGACAGATCAATCAGCCCCAGCATTTT. Residues: CASSLSWPGQINQPQHF.

The chain carries TRBV12-5 and TRBJ2-6; TRBD1 matches 9 bases. The CDR3 totals 17 residues. J lost 4 bases, V lost 2 bases, and 6 bases had no gene match. Germline lookup yields CDR1 LGHNT and CDR2 FRNRAP. The CDR3 is CASGLMTGGGGANVLTF. The CDR3 nucleotides read TGTGCTAGTGGTTTGATGACAGGGGGTGGAGGGGCCAACGTCCTGACTTTC.

This rearrangement joins TRBV5-1 to TRBJ2-1; 8 bases line up with TRBD2. Per germline, CDR1 SGHRS and CDR2 YFSETQ. Losses at the gene ends were 5 bases for V and 6 bases for J; bases not matched to a gene: 4. This CDR3 is 13 amino acids long. The CDR3 loop is CASSPTSGNEQFF. DNA for the CDR3: TGCGCCAGCAGTCCTACTAGCGGCAATGAGCAGTTCTTC.

The rearrangement uses TRBV27 and TRBJ1-2; tentatively, D is TRBD1 (6 bases). CDR3 length: 17 residues. V was shortened by 2 bases and J by 4 bases, with 20 bases between the two germline ends. CDR1 MNHEY and CDR2 SMNVEV come from the germline V gene (reference sequence). The CDR3 spells CASSLNKRGPNSYGYTF. The CDR3, as DNA: TGTGCCAGCAGTTTAAATAAGCGGGGGCCGAATTCCTATGGCTACACCTTC.

The chain is built from TRBV3-1 (or the pseudogene TRBV3-2) and TRBJ1-1; D is unclear. The germline gives CDR1 LGHDT, CDR2 YNNKEL (reference sequence). This CDR3 has 14 residues. Trimming cost V 4 bases and J 1 base, with 10 bases left between them. This CDR3 is CASSRTGPNTEAFF. The DNA for the CDR3 is TGTGCCAGCAGCCGCACCGGGCCGAACACTGAAGCTTTCTTT.

The chain joins TRBV7-9 to TRBJ1-2, with D tentatively TRBD1 (6 bases). V dropped 5 bases and J dropped 1 base, with 14 bases sitting between them. Germline CDR1 reads SEHNR; CDR2 reads FQNEAQ (reference sequence). The CDR3 sequence is 15 residues long. The CDR3 DNA sequence: TGTGCCAGCAGCCAAGGTAGCAGGGGTAACTATGGCTACACCTTC. Protein sequence: CASSQGSRGNYGYTF.

This chain links TRBV11-1 with TRBJ1-1; D might be TRBD1 (6 bases). Trimming shortened V by 8 bases and J by 0 bases, and 10 bases separated the two germline ends. The CDR3 is 13 residues long. Germline values: CDR1 SGHAT, CDR2 FQDESV (reference sequence). The CDR3 protein is CASRTVLNTEAFF. In nucleotides, the CDR3 is TGTGCCAGCCGGACAGTCTTGAACACTGAAGCTTTCTTT.

This clone was detected only once. The V and J genes are TRBV11-2 and TRBJ2-7, with 7 bases fitting TRBD1. The CDR3 has 12 residues. V lost 3 bases, J lost 7 bases, and 3 bases stayed unmatched. CDR1 and CDR2 (germline): SGHAT, FQNNGV. Here the CDR3 reads CASSFGQVEQYF. In DNA form, the CDR3 reads TGTGCCAGCAGCTTTGGACAGGTGGAGCAGTACTTC.

J is TRBJ1-5 and V is TRBV25-1; D is undetermined. The CDR3 has 12 residues. Germline V gene sequence: CDR1 MGHDK, CDR2 SYGVNS. Trimming stripped 8 bases from V and 11 bases from J, with 16 bases between. The CDR3 region has the DNA TGTGCCAGCCAAGCCCCCACCGGATCCCAGCATTTT. Translated: CASQAPTGSQHF.

The genes are TRBV29-1 and TRBJ2-5; D ambiguous. V was trimmed by 3 bases and J by 1 base, leaving 15 bases between them. The CDR3 extends over 15 amino acids. Germline assignment: CDR1 SQVTM and CDR2 ANQGSEA. The CDR3 DNA is TGCAGCGTTGATAAATTCGGACGGCCCCAAGAGACCCAGTACTTC. As protein: CSVDKFGRPQETQYF.

This chain joins TRBV19 and TRBJ1-5; D is ambiguous. V was clipped by 5 bases and J by 8 bases, with 10 bases between them. Germline lookup yields CDR1 LNHDA and CDR2 SQIVND (reference sequence). CDR3 length: 12 residues. The CDR3, as DNA: TGTGCCAGTAGTTTCCTCCGCGAGCCCCAGCATTTT. Residues: CASSFLREPQHF.

Worth noting for this clone: A junction boundary mismatches the germline segment, possibly from a read error. V gene TRBV5-4 combines with J gene TRBJ2-1, with D possibly called TRBD1 or TRBD2 (5 bases each). The CDR3 is 11 residues long. Per the germline V gene, CDR1 is SGHNT and CDR2 is YYREEE (reference sequence). This CDR3 reads CASSLGRAEFF. The DNA for the CDR3 is TGTGCCAGCAGTTTGGGGCGGGCAGAGTTCTTC.

The gene calls are TRBV18 and TRBJ2-2; TRBD1 matches 7 bases. The CDR3 has 17 residues. Looked up from germline, CDR1 is KGHSH and CDR2 is LQKENI. V lost 0 bases and J lost 5; bases outside the gene matches: 9. The CDR3 is CASSPPTGSRMTGELFF. The CDR3 DNA follows: TGTGCCAGCTCACCACCGACAGGGAGTAGGATGACCGGGGAGCTGTTTTTT.

This chain connects TRBV7-2 to TRBJ2-3; 9 positions agree with TRBD2. This CDR3 has 14 residues. Germline V gene sequence: CDR1 SGHTA, CDR2 FQGNSA. J was trimmed by 8 bases and V by 1 base; bases with no gene match: 4. The CDR3 DNA is TGTGCCAGCAGCTTAGGCGGGAGGGTCTCTACGCAGTATTTT. Amino acid sequence: CASSLGGRVSTQYF.

The chain combines TRBV12-5 with TRBJ2-1; D may be TRBD2 (6 bases). The CDR3 extends over 15 amino acids. V lost 6 bases to trimming and J lost 8 bases, with 20 bases between them. From germline, CDR1 is LGHNT and CDR2 FRNRAP. CDR3 sequence reads: CASGLHELAGDEQFF. The CDR3, as DNA: TGTGCTAGTGGCCTTCATGAACTAGCTGGGGATGAGCAGTTCTTC.

V usage is TRBV3-1 (or the pseudogene TRBV3-2) and J usage is TRBJ2-1; unclear D gene. CDR1 and CDR2 from the germline V gene are LGHDT and YNNKEL (reference sequence). V gave up 1 base and J gave up 2 bases, with 12 bases separating them. This CDR3 contains 16 residues. CDR3: CASSQGTTRAYNEQFF. The CDR3 DNA sequence: TGTGCCAGCAGCCAAGGGACCACCCGCGCCTACAATGAGCAGTTCTTC.

The chain is built from TRBV5-5 and TRBJ1-2, with D perhaps TRBD1 (6 bases). The V and J ends lost 4 bases and 0 bases respectively, with 13 bases between them. The CDR3 is 15 amino acids. CDR1 is SGHKS and CDR2 is YYEKEE in the germline V gene (reference sequence). CDR3 sequence reads: CASSQGQNPNYGYTF. The CDR3 DNA follows: TGTGCCAGCAGCCAAGGACAGAACCCTAACTATGGCTACACCTTC.

The chain joins TRBV3-1 (or the pseudogene TRBV3-2) to TRBJ2-1, with 7 bases aligning to TRBD2. The V segment lost 0 bases and the J segment 4 bases; nucleotides outside the gene matches: 6. Germline V gene sequence: CDR1 LGHDT, CDR2 YNNKEL (reference sequence). This CDR3 spans 16 amino acids. In DNA, the CDR3 is TGTGCCAGCAGCCAAGATCACGCTAGCGGTTACAATGAGCAGTTCTTC. This encodes CASSQDHASGYNEQFF.